The clone carrying this T cell receptor (beta chain) has a handful of counts. Germline and junction disagree at one end, which may indicate a read error. The data belong to a study of regulatory T cells in long-lasting Graves disease. As to time point: persistent/refractory GD, antithyroid drugs over 5 years with positive TRAb. PBMC-derived RNA was used for the TCR library. Germline V lookup: CDR1 LNHNV, CDR2 YYDKDF (reference sequence). The CDR3 contains 14 residues. iRepertoire HTBI primers and Arm-PCR of CDR3 regions built TCR beta libraries. In TCRdb, the multiplex PCR reads were re-called with MiXCR into one record per CDR3 protein. This table holds approximately 440,000 distinct CDR3 sequences, 20% to 30% found once.

This TCR came from a female donor with Graves disease. The chain joins TRBV15 to TRBJ2-7; perhaps TRBD1 as D (6 bases). The sequencing used peripheral blood mononuclear cells (PBMCs), collected when the disease was refractory, from a patient treated with antithyroid drugs. The CDR3 is CATSRDNPGAPFLF. The CDR3 nucleotides are TGTGCCACCAGCAGAGATAACCCAGGGGCCCCTTTCCTCTTC.